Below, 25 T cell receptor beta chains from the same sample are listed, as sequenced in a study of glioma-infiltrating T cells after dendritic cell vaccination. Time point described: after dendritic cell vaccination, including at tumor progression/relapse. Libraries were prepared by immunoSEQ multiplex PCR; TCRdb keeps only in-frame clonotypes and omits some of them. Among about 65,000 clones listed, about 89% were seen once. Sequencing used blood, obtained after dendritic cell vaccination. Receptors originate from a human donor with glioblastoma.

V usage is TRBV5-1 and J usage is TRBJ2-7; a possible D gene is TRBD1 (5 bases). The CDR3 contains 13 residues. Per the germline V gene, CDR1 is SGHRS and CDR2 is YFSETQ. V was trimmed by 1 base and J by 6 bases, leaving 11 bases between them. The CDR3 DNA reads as TGCGCCAGCAGCTTGTCCGTCCAGGGCGAGCAGTACTTC. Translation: CASSLSVQGEQYF.

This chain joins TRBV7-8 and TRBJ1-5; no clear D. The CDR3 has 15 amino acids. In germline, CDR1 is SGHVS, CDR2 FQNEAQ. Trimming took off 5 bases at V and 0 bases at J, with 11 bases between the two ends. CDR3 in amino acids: CASSLLWHSNQPQHF. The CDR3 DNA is TGTGCCAGCAGCCTCCTGTGGCATAGCAATCAGCCCCAGCATTTT.

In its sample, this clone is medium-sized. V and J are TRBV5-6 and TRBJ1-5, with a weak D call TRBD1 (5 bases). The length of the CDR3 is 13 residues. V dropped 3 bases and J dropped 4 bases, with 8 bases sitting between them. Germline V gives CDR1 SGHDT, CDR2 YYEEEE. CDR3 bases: TGTGCCAGCAGCTACGGGACTAATCAGCCCCAGCATTTT. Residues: CASSYGTNQPQHF.

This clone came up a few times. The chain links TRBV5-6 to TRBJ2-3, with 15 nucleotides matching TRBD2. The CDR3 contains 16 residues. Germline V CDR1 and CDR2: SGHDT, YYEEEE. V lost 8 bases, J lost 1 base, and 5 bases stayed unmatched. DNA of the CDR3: TGTGCCAGTTCAGGACTAGCGGGAGGGGGCACAGATACGCAGTATTTT. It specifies CASSGLAGGGTDTQYF.

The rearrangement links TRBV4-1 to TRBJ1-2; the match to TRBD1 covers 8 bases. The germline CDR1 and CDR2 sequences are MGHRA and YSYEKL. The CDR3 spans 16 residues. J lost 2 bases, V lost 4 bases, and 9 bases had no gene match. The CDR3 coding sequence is TGCGCCAGCAGCCGACAGGGGCTATTCACCAACTATGGCTACACCTTC. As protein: CASSRQGLFTNYGYTF.

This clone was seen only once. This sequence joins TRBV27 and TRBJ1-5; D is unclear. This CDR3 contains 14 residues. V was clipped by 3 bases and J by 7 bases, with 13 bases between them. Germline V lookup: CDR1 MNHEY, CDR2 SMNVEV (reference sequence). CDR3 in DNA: TGTGCCAGCAGTTTTTCATTTAGCTGGCAGCCCCAGCATTTT. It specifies CASSFSFSWQPQHF.

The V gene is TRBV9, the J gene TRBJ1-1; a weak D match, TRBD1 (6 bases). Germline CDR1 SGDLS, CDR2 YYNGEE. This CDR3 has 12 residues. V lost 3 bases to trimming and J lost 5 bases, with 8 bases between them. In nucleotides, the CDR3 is TGTGCCAGCAGCGATCAGGGGACTGAAGCTTTCTTT. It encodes CASSDQGTEAFF.

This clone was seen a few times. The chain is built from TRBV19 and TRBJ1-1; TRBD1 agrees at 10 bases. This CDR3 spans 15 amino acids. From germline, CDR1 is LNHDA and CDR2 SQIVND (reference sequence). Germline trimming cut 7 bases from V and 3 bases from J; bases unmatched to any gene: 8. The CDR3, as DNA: TGTGCCAGTAACTGGGACAGGGGAGGGGACACTGAAGCTTTCTTT. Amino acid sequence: CASNWDRGGDTEAFF.

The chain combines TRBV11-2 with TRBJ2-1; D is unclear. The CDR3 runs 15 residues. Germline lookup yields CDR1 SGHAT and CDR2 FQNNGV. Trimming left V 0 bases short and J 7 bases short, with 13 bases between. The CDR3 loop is CASSLDFGLLNEQFF. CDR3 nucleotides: TGTGCCAGCAGCTTAGATTTTGGGCTTCTAAATGAGCAGTTCTTC.

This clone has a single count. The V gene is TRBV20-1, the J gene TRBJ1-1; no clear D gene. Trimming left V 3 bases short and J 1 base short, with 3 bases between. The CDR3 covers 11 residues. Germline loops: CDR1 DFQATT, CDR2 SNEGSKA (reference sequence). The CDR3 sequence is CSARANTEAFF. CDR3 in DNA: TGCAGTGCTAGGGCGAACACTGAAGCTTTCTTT.

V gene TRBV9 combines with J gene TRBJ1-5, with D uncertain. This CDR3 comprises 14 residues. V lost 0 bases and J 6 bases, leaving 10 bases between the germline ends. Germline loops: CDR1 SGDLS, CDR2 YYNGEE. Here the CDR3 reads CASSVESESQPQHF. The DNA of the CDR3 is TGTGCCAGCAGCGTAGAATCTGAGAGTCAGCCCCAGCATTTT.

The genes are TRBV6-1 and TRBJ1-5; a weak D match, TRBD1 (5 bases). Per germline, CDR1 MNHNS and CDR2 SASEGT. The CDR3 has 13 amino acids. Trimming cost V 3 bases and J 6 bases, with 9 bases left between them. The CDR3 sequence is CASSEGGGQPQHF. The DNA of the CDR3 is TGTGCCAGCAGTGAGGGGGGGGGTCAGCCCCAGCATTTT.

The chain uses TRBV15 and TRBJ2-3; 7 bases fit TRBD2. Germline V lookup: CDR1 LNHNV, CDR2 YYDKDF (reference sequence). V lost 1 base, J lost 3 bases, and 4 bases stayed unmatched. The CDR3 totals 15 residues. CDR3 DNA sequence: TGTGCCACCAGCAGAGCTGGGCGGGGGACAGATACGCAGTATTTT. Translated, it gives CATSRAGRGTDTQYF.

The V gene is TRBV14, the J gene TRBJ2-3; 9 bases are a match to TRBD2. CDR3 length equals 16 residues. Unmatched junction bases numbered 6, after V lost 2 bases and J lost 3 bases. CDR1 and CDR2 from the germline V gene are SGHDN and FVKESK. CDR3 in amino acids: CASSQYSGSRTDTQYF. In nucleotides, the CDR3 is TGTGCCAGCAGCCAATATAGCGGGAGTAGGACAGATACGCAGTATTTT.

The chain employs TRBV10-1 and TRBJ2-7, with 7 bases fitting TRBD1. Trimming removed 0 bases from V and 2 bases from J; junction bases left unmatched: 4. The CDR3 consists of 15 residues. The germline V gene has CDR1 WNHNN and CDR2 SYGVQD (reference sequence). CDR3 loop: CASSESVGGTYEQYF. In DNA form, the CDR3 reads TGCGCCAGCAGTGAGTCGGTAGGGGGCACCTACGAGCAGTACTTC.

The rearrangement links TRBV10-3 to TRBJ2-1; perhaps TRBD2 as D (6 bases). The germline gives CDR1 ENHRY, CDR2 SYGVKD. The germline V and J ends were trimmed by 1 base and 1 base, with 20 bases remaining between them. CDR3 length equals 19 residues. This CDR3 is CAISELARGAGGSYNEQFF. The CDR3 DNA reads TGTGCCATCAGTGAGTTGGCTAGGGGTGCCGGGGGTTCCTACAATGAGCAGTTCTTC.

CDR3 residues: CASSLYRGLVSYGYTF. CDR3 nucleotide sequence: TGTGCCAGCAGCTTGTACAGGGGGTTGGTGTCCTATGGCTACACCTTC. The chain employs TRBV5-6 and TRBJ1-2, with TRBD1 identical over 8 bases. This CDR3 has 16 residues. With V trimmed by 1 base and J by 4 bases, 9 bases remained unmatched. The germline CDR1 and CDR2 sequences are SGHDT and YYEEEE.

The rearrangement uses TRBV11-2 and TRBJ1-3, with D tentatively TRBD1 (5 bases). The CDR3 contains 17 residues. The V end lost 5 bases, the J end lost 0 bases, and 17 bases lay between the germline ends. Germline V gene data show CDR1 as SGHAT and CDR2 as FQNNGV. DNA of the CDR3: TGTGCCAGCAGCGCTTTACTTCAGGGCCTCTCTGGAAACACCATATATTTT. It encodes CASSALLQGLSGNTIYF.

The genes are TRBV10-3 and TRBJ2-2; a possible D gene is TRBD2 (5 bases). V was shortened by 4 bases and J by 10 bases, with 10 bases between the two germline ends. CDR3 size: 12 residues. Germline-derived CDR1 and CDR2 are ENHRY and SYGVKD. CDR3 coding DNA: TGTGCCATCAGTGTGGTGGGAGAGGAGCTGTTTTTT. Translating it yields CAISVVGEELFF.

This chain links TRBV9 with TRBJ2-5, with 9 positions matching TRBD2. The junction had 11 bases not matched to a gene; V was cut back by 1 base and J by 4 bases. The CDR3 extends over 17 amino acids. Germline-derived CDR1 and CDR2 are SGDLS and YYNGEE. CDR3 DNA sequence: TGTGCCAGCAGCGTACGTGGAGACTCAGCGGGAGGAGAGACCCAGTACTTC. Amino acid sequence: CASSVRGDSAGGETQYF.

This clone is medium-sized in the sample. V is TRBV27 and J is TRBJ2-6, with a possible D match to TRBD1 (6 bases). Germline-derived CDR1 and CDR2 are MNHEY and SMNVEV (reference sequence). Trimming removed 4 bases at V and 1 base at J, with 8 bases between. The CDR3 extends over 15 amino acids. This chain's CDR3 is CASSWGTSGANVLTF. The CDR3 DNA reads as TGTGCCAGCAGTTGGGGGACATCTGGGGCCAACGTCCTGACTTTC.

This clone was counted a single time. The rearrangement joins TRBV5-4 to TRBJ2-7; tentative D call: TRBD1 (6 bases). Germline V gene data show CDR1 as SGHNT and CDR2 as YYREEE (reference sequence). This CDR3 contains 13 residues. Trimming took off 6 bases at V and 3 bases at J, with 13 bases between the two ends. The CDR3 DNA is TGTGCCAGCAACCTCAGGGGTCGCTACGAGCAGTACTTC. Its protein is CASNLRGRYEQYF.

The chain's CDR3 is CASSQTDYNEQFF. The CDR3 DNA reads as TGTGCCAGCAGCCAGACAGATTACAATGAGCAGTTCTTC. The V gene is TRBV4-2, the J gene TRBJ2-1; D may be TRBD1 (5 bases). Germline CDR1 is LGHNA and CDR2 is YNFKEQ. Trimming took 3 bases from V and 4 from J, leaving 7 bases between them. There are 13 residues in the CDR3.

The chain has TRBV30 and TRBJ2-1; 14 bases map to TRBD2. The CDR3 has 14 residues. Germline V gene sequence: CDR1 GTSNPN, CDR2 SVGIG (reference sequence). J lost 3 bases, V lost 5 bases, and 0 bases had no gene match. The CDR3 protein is CAWGTSGGYNEQFF. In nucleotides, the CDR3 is TGTGCCTGGGGGACTAGCGGGGGCTACAATGAGCAGTTCTTC.

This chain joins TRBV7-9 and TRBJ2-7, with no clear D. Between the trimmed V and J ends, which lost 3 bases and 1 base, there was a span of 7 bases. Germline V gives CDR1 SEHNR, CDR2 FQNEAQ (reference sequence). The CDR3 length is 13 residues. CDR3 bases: TGTGCCAGCAGCTTGGGCGCGTCCTACGAGCAGTACTTC. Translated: CASSLGASYEQYF.